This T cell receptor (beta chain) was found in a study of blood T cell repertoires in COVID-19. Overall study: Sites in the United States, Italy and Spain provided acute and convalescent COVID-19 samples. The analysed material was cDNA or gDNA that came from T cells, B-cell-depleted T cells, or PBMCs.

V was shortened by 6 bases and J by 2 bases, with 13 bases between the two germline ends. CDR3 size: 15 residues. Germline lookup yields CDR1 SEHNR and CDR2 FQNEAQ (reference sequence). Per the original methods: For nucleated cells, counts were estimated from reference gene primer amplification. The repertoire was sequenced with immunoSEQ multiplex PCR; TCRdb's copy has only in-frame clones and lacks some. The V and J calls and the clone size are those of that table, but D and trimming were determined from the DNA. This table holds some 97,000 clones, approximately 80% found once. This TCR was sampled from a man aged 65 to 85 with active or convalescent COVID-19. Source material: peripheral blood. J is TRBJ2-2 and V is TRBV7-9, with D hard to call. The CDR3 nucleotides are TGTGCCAGCAGAAAATCTGGGCTCAACACCGGGGAGCTGTTTTTT. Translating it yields CASRKSGLNTGELFF. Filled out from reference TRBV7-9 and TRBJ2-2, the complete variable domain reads DTGVSQNPRHKITKRGQNVTFRCDPISEHNRLYWYRQTLGQGPEFLTYFQNEAQLEKSRLLSDRFSAERPKGSFSTLEIQRTEQGDSAMYLCASRKSGLNTGELFFGEGSRLTVL.